This T cell receptor beta chain was identified during a study of patients and donors after allogeneic stem cell transplantation. The germline gives CDR1 SGHRS, CDR2 YFSETQ. CDR3 length: 15 amino acids. Trimming removed 6 bases from V and 2 bases from J; junction bases left unmatched: 5. TCRdb re-analysed the RT-PCR reads in MiXCR, keeping a single row per CDR3 protein. The sample yields about 960,000 distinct CDR3 sequences, over 15% seen once. The sequenced sample consisted of blood, either unsorted or a sorted T cell fraction (not recorded which). The receptor's source is a human donor who was either an allogeneic HSCT recipient or a stem cell or donor lymphocyte infusion donor (not recorded which). It is not recorded whose cells these are; they may come from a transplant donor. This chain connects TRBV5-1 to TRBJ2-1, with TRBD2 identical over 10 bases. DNA for the CDR3: TGCGCCAGCAATCAGCGGGAGGGCCCCTACAATGAGCAGTTCTTC. Translation gives CASNQREGPYNEQFF.